The present TCR beta chain was sequenced within a study of long-term antiretroviral therapy in people with HIV. The CDR3 runs to 15 residues. From germline, CDR1 is SGHVS and CDR2 FQNEAQ. V lost 0 bases to trimming and J lost 5 bases, with 12 bases between them. Donors needed at least one pre-ART PBMC sample plus at least two post-ART samples. Survey-level immunoSEQ v3.0 assays were run. The assay was immunoSEQ multiplex PCR, and TCRdb's table has in-frame clones only and misses some. The table has about 40,000 clones, about 85% seen once. This clonotype was obtained from a woman in her forties or fifties with HIV. This specimen consisted of unsorted PBMCs, obtained 3.1 years after starting antiretroviral therapy. The rearrangement uses TRBV7-8 and TRBJ2-3; D gene ambiguous. In DNA form, the CDR3 reads TGTGCCAGCAGCTTAGCGGGGATCGGGCAAGATACGCAGTATTTT. Protein product: CASSLAGIGQDTQYF. The variable domain in full, with the rest retrieved from reference TRBV7-8 and TRBJ2-3, is GAGVSQSPRYKVAKRGQDVALRCDPISGHVSLFWYQQALGQGPEFLTYFQNEAQLDKSGLPSDRFFAERPEGSVSTLKIQRTQQEDSAVYLCASSLAGIGQDTQYFGPGTRLTVL.